Each of the 4 T cell receptor beta chains below was sequenced from the same sample in a study of response to subunit inactivated influenza vaccine. TCRdb recomputed calls from the RT-PCR reads with MiXCR, one row per CDR3 protein. Of some 540,000 distinct CDR3 sequences listed, roughly 25% were seen once; the top ten hold 2.8%. The same sample was also used in a study of T cells expressing NK-cell markers. That report notes: The cDNA for TCR beta came from 5'RACE template switching with UMIs.

The specimen comprised CD4+ T cells sorted from PBMCs, sampled 11 to 12 days after vaccination. These receptors originate from a middle-aged man who received an inactivated influenza vaccine.

The V call is TRBV9, the J call TRBJ2-1, with 13 nucleotides matching TRBD2. Unmatched junction bases numbered 4, after V lost 4 bases and J lost 0 bases. This CDR3 has 17 amino acids. Germline-derived CDR1 and CDR2 are SGDLS and YYNGEE. The CDR3 bases are TGTGCCAGCAGCCCGACTAGCGGGGGGAGCTCCTACAATGAGCAGTTCTTC. Its translation: CASSPTSGGSSYNEQFF.

The chain joins TRBV29-1 to TRBJ2-5; 9 bases agree with TRBD1. Unmatched junction bases numbered 13, after V lost 4 bases and J lost 13 bases. CDR1 SQVTM and CDR2 ANQGSEA come from the germline V gene. There are 13 residues in the CDR3. The CDR3 DNA is TGCAGCGTTGGGGGACAGGGTCAAGGGCAGCCGTACTTC. It encodes CSVGGQGQGQPYF.

The chain is built from TRBV6-1 and TRBJ2-1; 13 nucleotides match TRBD2. The CDR3 has 16 amino acids. The V gene's germline CDR1 is MNHNS and CDR2 SASEGT. The J segment lost 3 bases and the V segment lost 6 bases, leaving 5 bases of the junction unmatched. CDR3 amino acids: CASRPRTSGSYNEQFF. The CDR3 DNA is TGTGCCAGCAGACCCCGGACTAGCGGGAGCTACAATGAGCAGTTCTTC.

The sample holds a few counts of this clonotype. The gene calls are TRBV18 and TRBJ2-3; no firm D call. The CDR3 extends over 14 amino acids. Germline lookup yields CDR1 KGHSH and CDR2 LQKENI. V lost 6 bases, J lost 0 bases, and 10 bases lay in between. The CDR3 reads CASSRVRSTDTQYF. CDR3 coding DNA: TGTGCCAGCTCCCGGGTCCGGAGCACAGATACGCAGTATTTT.